What follows are 30 T cell receptor beta chains derived from one specimen sequenced in a study of blood T cell repertoires in COVID-19. The repertoire was sequenced with immunoSEQ multiplex PCR; TCRdb's copy has only in-frame clones and lacks some. The sample has over 200,000 clones, roughly 85% seen once. Material for sequencing was peripheral blood. Receptors were obtained from a woman aged 18-29 years who had recovered from COVID-19.

The chain carries TRBV6-2 or TRBV6-3 and TRBJ1-2; D is perhaps TRBD1 (5 bases). Per the germline V gene, CDR1 is MNHEY and CDR2 is SVGEGT. Trimming shortened V by 0 bases and J by 5 bases, and 10 bases separated the two germline ends. The CDR3 length is 14 residues. CDR3 coding DNA: TGTGCCAGCAGTTACTCCTTACAGGCGTATGGCTACACCTTC. Translation: CASSYSLQAYGYTF.

Details on this clone: Other DNA sequences in this specimen translate into the identical CDR3. J is TRBJ1-5 and V is TRBV4-3; 7 positions agree with TRBD1. Germline lookup yields CDR1 LGHNA and CDR2 YSLEER. The V segment lost 0 bases and the J segment 2 bases; nucleotides outside the gene matches: 1. The CDR3 contains 15 residues. CDR3 in DNA: TGCGCCAGCAGCCAAGAAACAGGGGGCAATCAGCCCCAGCATTTT. This translates into CASSQETGGNQPQHF.

CDR3 protein: CAWSVPHSAYEQYF. CDR3 nucleotide sequence: TGTGCCTGGAGTGTACCCCACTCGGCCTACGAGCAGTACTTC. This chain links TRBV30 with TRBJ2-7; the D is unclear. The V and J ends lost 0 bases and 2 bases respectively, with 11 bases between them. This CDR3 comprises 14 residues. Germline V lookup: CDR1 GTSNPN, CDR2 SVGIG (reference sequence).

The chain employs TRBV7-2 and TRBJ2-2; D is undetermined. The CDR3 is 12 residues long. V gave up 1 base and J gave up 6 bases, with 3 bases separating them. Per germline, CDR1 SGHTA and CDR2 FQGNSA. The CDR3 sequence: CASSLGAGELFF. The DNA for the CDR3 is TGTGCCAGCAGCTTAGGCGCCGGGGAGCTGTTTTTT.

This rearrangement joins TRBV4-3 to TRBJ1-6; no definite D call. The germline V gene has CDR1 LGHNA and CDR2 YSLEER. The CDR3 has 12 amino acids. V shed 0 bases and J shed 13 bases, with 7 bases lying between them. The CDR3 DNA reads as TGCGCCAGCAGCCAAGATGGCCTCCCCCTCCACTTT. The encoded protein is CASSQDGLPLHF.

The chain combines TRBV3-1 (or the pseudogene TRBV3-2) with TRBJ2-1, with D perhaps TRBD2 (5 bases). The V end lost 0 bases, the J end lost 8 bases, and 14 bases lay between the germline ends. This CDR3 contains 15 residues. Germline V gene data show CDR1 as LGHDT and CDR2 as YNNKEL (reference sequence). CDR3 in amino acids: CASSQELVTVHEQFF. The CDR3, as DNA: TGTGCCAGCAGCCAAGAACTAGTAACGGTACATGAGCAGTTCTTC.

J is TRBJ2-3 and V is TRBV5-4, with 11 nucleotides matching TRBD2. Germline-derived CDR1 and CDR2 are SGHNT and YYREEE (reference sequence). V was pared by 4 bases and J by 3 bases, with 16 bases of the junction left unmatched. CDR3 size: 19 residues. The CDR3 nucleotides are TGTGCCAGCAGCCAGGCCCATAAAACTAGCGGGAGTAGAACAGATACGCAGTATTTT. Translated: CASSQAHKTSGSRTDTQYF. Combining the CDR3 with reference TRBV5-4 and TRBJ2-3 gives the whole variable domain ETGVTQSPTHLIKTRGQQVTLRCSSQSGHNTVSWYQQALGQGPQFIFQYYREEENGRGNFPPRFSGLQFPNYSSELNVNALELDDSALYLCASSQAHKTSGSRTDTQYFGPGTRLTVL.

The gene calls are TRBV19 and TRBJ2-2; the D is unclear. Germline CDR1 and CDR2: LNHDA and SQIVND (reference sequence). Trimming cost V 1 base and J 4 bases, with 10 bases left between them. The CDR3 has 15 amino acids. The CDR3 loop is CASSIVRPGTGELFF. Here the CDR3 DNA reads TGTGCCAGTAGTATAGTGAGACCGGGCACCGGGGAGCTGTTTTTT.

This rearrangement joins TRBV27 to TRBJ1-2, with 7 bases fitting TRBD1. Germline V lookup: CDR1 MNHEY, CDR2 SMNVEV (reference sequence). V was clipped by 6 bases and J by 2 bases; unmatched bases: 6. This CDR3 region has 14 residues. The CDR3 nucleotides read TGTGCCAGCAGGCGGGACAGCGTGAACTATGGCTACACCTTC. Translation gives CASRRDSVNYGYTF.

The genes are TRBV7-2 and TRBJ1-5; D is ambiguous. Germline V gives CDR1 SGHTA, CDR2 FQGNSA. Between the trimmed V and J ends, which lost 1 base and 4 bases, there was a span of 8 bases. The CDR3 covers 14 residues. The CDR3 here is CASSLVRANQPQHF. CDR3 nucleotide sequence: TGTGCCAGCAGCTTAGTAAGAGCAAATCAGCCCCAGCATTTT.

The rearrangement links TRBV7-9 to TRBJ2-7, with 8 positions matching TRBD1. The ends lost 5 bases at V and 3 bases at J; junction bases unmatched: 9. The CDR3 runs 15 residues. Germline V gene sequence: CDR1 SEHNR, CDR2 FQNEAQ (reference sequence). As DNA, the CDR3 is TGTGCCAGCAGCCGACTACAGGGGGTTGACTACGAGCAGTACTTC. As protein: CASSRLQGVDYEQYF.

V gene TRBV13 combines with J gene TRBJ1-6; no firm D call. V gave up 5 bases and J gave up 6 bases, with 8 bases separating them. CDR3 length equals 13 residues. The germline CDR1 and CDR2 sequences are PRHDT and FYEKMQ (reference sequence). CDR3 protein: CASSGKVNSPLHF. The DNA for the CDR3 is TGTGCCAGCAGCGGCAAAGTTAATTCACCCCTCCACTTT.

This chain uses TRBV18 with TRBJ2-1; D perhaps matches TRBD1 (6 bases). The CDR3 runs 16 residues. V gave up 1 base and J gave up 3 bases, with 13 bases separating them. In germline, CDR1 is KGHSH, CDR2 LQKENI. DNA for the CDR3: TGTGCCAGCTCACCACAACTTCCACAGGGCTACAATGAGCAGTTCTTC. Amino acid sequence: CASSPQLPQGYNEQFF.

The V gene is TRBV7-2, the J gene TRBJ1-1; the D is unclear. Germline lookup yields CDR1 SGHTA and CDR2 FQGNSA. Trimming removed 5 bases from V and 5 bases from J, with 15 bases in between. The CDR3 contains 14 residues. In DNA form, the CDR3 reads TGTGCCAGCAGCCCAAGCGCCGGGGAGACTGAAGCTTTCTTT. Its protein is CASSPSAGETEAFF.

This chain uses TRBV30 with TRBJ1-1; D is perhaps TRBD1 (5 bases). Germline CDR1 GTSNPN, CDR2 SVGIG (reference sequence). This CDR3 region has 16 residues. With 2 bases removed from V and 0 bases from J, the gap between germline ends came to 16 bases. The CDR3 sequence is CAWSSGGVFMNTEAFF. The CDR3 region has the DNA TGTGCCTGGAGTTCCGGGGGAGTGTTTATGAACACTGAAGCTTTCTTT. Full variable domain (remainder filled in from reference TRBV30 and TRBJ1-1): SQTIHQWPATLVQPVGSPLSLECTVEGTSNPNLYWYRQAAGRGLQLLFYSVGIGQISSEVPQNLSASRPQDRQFILSSKKLLLSDSGFYLCAWSSGGVFMNTEAFFGQGTRLTVV.

The genes are TRBV6-2 or TRBV6-3 and TRBJ1-5, with 8 bases fitting TRBD1. Looked up from germline, CDR1 is MNHEY and CDR2 is SVGEGT. J was trimmed by 7 bases and V by 5 bases; bases with no gene match: 7. The CDR3 has 14 residues. CDR3 nucleotide sequence: TGTGCCAGCAGTCCCCAGGGGGCTCGGCAGCCCCAGCATTTT. Its translation: CASSPQGARQPQHF.

The chain is built from TRBV15 and TRBJ2-7; D unresolved. This CDR3 comprises 13 residues. The V and J ends lost 4 bases and 0 bases respectively, with 7 bases between them. Germline V lookup: CDR1 LNHNV, CDR2 YYDKDF (reference sequence). The CDR3 DNA reads as TGTGCCACCAGCATGGCAGGCTCCTACGAGCAGTACTTC. It codes for CATSMAGSYEQYF.

The chain employs TRBV5-7 and TRBJ2-7, with 8 bases lining up with TRBD2. TRBV5-7 qualifies as an ORF whose function is uncertain. This CDR3 region has 14 residues. J was trimmed by 3 bases and V by 7 bases; bases with no gene match: 9. The CDR3 sequence: CASLSGDFHYEQYF. For the CDR3, the DNA is TGTGCCAGCCTTAGCGGGGATTTTCACTACGAGCAGTACTTC.

The V and J genes are TRBV18 and TRBJ2-1; 8 bases fit TRBD1. Losses at the gene ends were 0 bases for V and 2 bases for J; bases not matched to a gene: 6. This CDR3 has 17 amino acids. The germline V gene has CDR1 KGHSH and CDR2 LQKENI. The CDR3 loop reads CASSPPTGQGPYNEQFF. For the CDR3, the DNA is TGTGCCAGCTCACCACCGACCGGACAGGGCCCCTACAATGAGCAGTTCTTC.

The rearrangement links TRBV6-1 to TRBJ1-1, with D tentatively TRBD1 (5 bases). V gave up 2 bases and J gave up 7 bases, with 8 bases separating them. The CDR3 is 12 residues long. Germline values: CDR1 MNHNS, CDR2 SASEGT. As DNA, the CDR3 is TGTGCCAGCAGTGAAAGGGGCCTTGAAGCTTTCTTT. Protein: CASSERGLEAFF.

The rearrangement joins TRBV10-3 to TRBJ1-1; unclear D gene. Looked up from germline, CDR1 is ENHRY and CDR2 is SYGVKD. Trimming stripped 3 bases from V and 5 bases from J, with 19 bases between. This CDR3 has 16 residues. The CDR3 DNA follows: TGTGCCATCAGTGATTGGGGAGTGTCGGGGTTGACTGAAGCTTTCTTT. Protein product: CAISDWGVSGLTEAFF.

The CDR3 DNA is TGTGCCAGCAGCCCTTCGACAGGGGCTGGCCAGCCCCAGCATTTT. The encoded protein is CASSPSTGAGQPQHF. This chain uses TRBV9 with TRBJ1-5; TRBD1 matches at 8 bases. The CDR3 consists of 15 residues. Germline CDR1 reads SGDLS; CDR2 reads YYNGEE. V shed 4 bases and J 7 bases; nucleotides not matched to a gene: 10.

The V and J genes are TRBV7-9 and TRBJ2-1; TRBD1 is a possible D gene (6 bases). Germline V lookup: CDR1 SEHNR, CDR2 FQNEAQ (reference sequence). The CDR3 is 14 amino acids. V was clipped by 0 bases and J by 8 bases, with 11 bases between them. CDR3 residues: CASSLAAGTYEQFF. In DNA form, the CDR3 reads TGTGCCAGCAGCTTAGCCGCAGGGACATATGAGCAGTTCTTC.

The chain joins TRBV28 to TRBJ1-1; D is perhaps TRBD1 (5 bases). CDR3 length: 14 amino acids. With 7 bases removed from V and 1 base from J, the gap between germline ends came to 13 bases. Germline assignment: CDR1 MDHEN and CDR2 SYDVKM. Written as DNA, the CDR3 is TGTGCCAGCACCGTAGGAGGGGAGAACACTGAAGCTTTCTTT. Translating it yields CASTVGGENTEAFF. Variable domain in full (rest from reference TRBV28 and TRBJ1-1): DVKVTQSSRYLVKRTGEKVFLECVQDMDHENMFWYRQDPGLGLRLIYFSYDVKMKEKGDIPEGYSVSREKKERFSLILESASTNQTSMYLCASTVGGENTEAFFGQGTRLTVV.

Here the CDR3 DNA reads TGTGCCAGCAGTAAGACTAGTACCCCCTACAATGAGCAGTTCTTC. This sequence encodes CASSKTSTPYNEQFF. This chain links TRBV6-5 with TRBJ2-1, with D tentatively TRBD2 (6 bases). The V end was cut by 5 bases, the J end by 2 bases, with 13 bases between. The CDR3 sequence is 15 residues long. Germline V gives CDR1 MNHEY, CDR2 SVGAGI.

This clone was counted once. The chain links TRBV30 to TRBJ1-2; D ambiguous. The V and J ends lost 3 bases and 7 bases respectively, with 12 bases between them. Germline CDR1 is GTSNPN and CDR2 is SVGIG (reference sequence). The CDR3 contains 12 residues. DNA of the CDR3: TGTGCCTGGAGCCATCGCGGTCTTGGCTACACCTTC. Protein: CAWSHRGLGYTF.

This rearrangement joins TRBV7-9 to TRBJ1-5; a possible D gene is TRBD1 (5 bases). Germline V gene sequence: CDR1 SEHNR, CDR2 FQNEAQ (reference sequence). V was cut by 5 bases and J by 2 bases, with 22 bases left in between. The CDR3 has 18 amino acids. The CDR3 loop reads CASSKAGFGWGGNQPQHF. As DNA, the CDR3 is TGTGCCAGCAGCAAAGCAGGATTCGGCTGGGGGGGCAATCAGCCCCAGCATTTT.

The rearrangement joins TRBV11-2 to TRBJ2-7; TRBD1 might be the D (5 bases). This CDR3 has 15 residues. CDR1 SGHAT and CDR2 FQNNGV come from the germline V gene. Trimming removed 1 base at V and 4 bases at J, with 14 bases between. CDR3 coding DNA: TGTGCCAGCAGCTTAGGGTCAGGGCAAGGATACGAGCAGTACTTC. This gives the protein CASSLGSGQGYEQYF.

J is TRBJ1-1 and V is TRBV18; D may be TRBD1 (6 bases). V was cut by 3 bases and J by 1 base, with 12 bases left in between. The CDR3 length is 15 residues. CDR1 and CDR2 (germline): KGHSH, LQKENI. This chain's CDR3 is CASSPQGTQNTEAFF. CDR3 coding DNA: TGTGCCAGCTCACCCCAGGGGACCCAGAACACTGAAGCTTTCTTT.

This chain joins TRBV5-1 and TRBJ2-5; 8 positions match TRBD1. The CDR3 length is 15 residues. V was clipped by 4 bases and J by 4 bases; unmatched bases: 9. Germline V gene lookup returns CDR1 SGHRS and CDR2 YFSETQ. The DNA of the CDR3 is TGCGCCAGCAGCCCAAACAGGGGGTTGGGAGAGACCCAGTACTTC. Its protein product is CASSPNRGLGETQYF.